The 10 T cell receptor beta chains below come from one sample, sequenced in a study of cytomegalovirus exposure and HLA in healthy donors. 60 Vbeta and 13 Jbeta primers were used in PCR. Sequenced by immunoSEQ multiplex PCR; TCRdb stores in-frame clones only, minus some. In the table there are about 150,000 clones, roughly 80% of which are singletons. The sample taken for sequencing was PBMCs. The receptors originated from a woman aged 50 to 60 in good health and CMV-seropositive.

V and J are TRBV30 and TRBJ1-1, with TRBD1 matching over 8 bases. V was pared by 5 bases and J by 1 base, with 3 bases of the junction left unmatched. The CDR3 extends over 13 amino acids. From germline, CDR1 is GTSNPN and CDR2 SVGIG (reference sequence). The CDR3 is CAWVGQANTEAFF. CDR3 DNA sequence: TGTGCCTGGGTGGGACAGGCGAACACTGAAGCTTTCTTT.

The rearrangement links TRBV7-2 to TRBJ1-4, with D hard to call. This CDR3 contains 15 residues. CDR1 is SGHTA and CDR2 is FQGNSA in the germline V gene. V was shortened by 2 bases and J by 0 bases, with 7 bases between the two germline ends. The CDR3: CASSLKRATNEKLFF. The CDR3 bases are TGTGCCAGCAGCTTAAAGAGGGCAACTAATGAAAAACTGTTTTTT.

The V and J genes are TRBV11-2 and TRBJ2-3, with D tentatively TRBD2 (6 bases). The V and J ends lost 1 base and 2 bases respectively, with 7 bases between them. The germline V gene encodes CDR1 SGHAT and CDR2 FQNNGV. The CDR3 length is 14 residues. CDR3 region: CASSLADYTDTQYF. The CDR3 DNA sequence: TGTGCCAGCAGCTTAGCGGACTACACAGATACGCAGTATTTT.

Only a few counts were recorded for this clone. Additional DNA sequences in this sample encode the identical CDR3. The chain is built from TRBV6-6 and TRBJ1-5; 8 bases map to TRBD1. The CDR3 consists of 14 residues. Looked up from germline, CDR1 is MNHNY and CDR2 is SVGAGI (reference sequence). V was clipped by 0 bases and J by 9 bases; unmatched bases: 4. CDR3 nucleotide sequence: TGTGCCAGCAGTTACTCTTCAGGGGGCGCGCCCCAGCATTTT. Translation gives CASSYSSGGAPQHF.

The gene calls are TRBV5-1 and TRBJ2-5; TRBD1 agrees at 7 bases. The CDR3 extends over 15 amino acids. CDR1 and CDR2 from the germline V gene are SGHRS and YFSETQ. Trimming removed 4 bases from V and 3 bases from J; junction bases left unmatched: 9. CDR3 nucleotides: TGCGCCAGCAGCCTTCATGGGACAGAGAAAGAGACCCAGTACTTC. It specifies CASSLHGTEKETQYF.

This chain links TRBV6-5 with TRBJ2-2; 8 bases line up with TRBD2. The V gene's germline CDR1 is MNHEY and CDR2 SVGAGI. The CDR3 length is 14 residues. V trimming: 4 bases; J trimming: 5 bases; junction bases outside the gene matches: 3. DNA of the CDR3: TGTGCCAGCAGTTCCGGACTAGCAACCGGGGAGCTGTTTTTT. It is translated as CASSSGLATGELFF.

The chain is built from TRBV5-5 and TRBJ2-5; D ambiguous. The CDR3 is 14 residues long. The V end lost 0 bases, the J end lost 4 bases, and 10 bases lay between the germline ends. Looked up from germline, CDR1 is SGHKS and CDR2 is YYEKEE (reference sequence). The CDR3 loop reads CASSLGVRLETQYF. Here the CDR3 DNA reads TGTGCCAGCAGCTTGGGGGTCAGACTAGAGACCCAGTACTTC.

This clone was seen only a few times. The CDR3 loop reads CASSKVLVRGYEQYF. The CDR3 region has the DNA TGTGCCAGCAGCAAAGTTTTGGTTCGGGGTTACGAGCAGTACTTC. This sequence joins TRBV21-1 and TRBJ2-7; the table names TRBD2, a call not compared with the DNA. TRBV21-1 is termed a pseudogene. The CDR3 contains 15 residues.

The chain joins TRBV4-1 to TRBJ2-2, with 9 bases fitting TRBD2. The CDR3 runs 15 residues. Germline V lookup: CDR1 MGHRA, CDR2 YSYEKL. The V and J ends lost 5 bases and 6 bases, in that order; junction bases with no gene match: 7. CDR3 coding DNA: TGCGCCAGCAGCGAACCGGGACTAGCACCCGGGGAGCTGTTTTTT. Its protein is CASSEPGLAPGELFF.

This chain joins TRBV5-1 and TRBJ2-2, with 7 nucleotides matching TRBD1. The CDR3 contains 14 residues. Germline V gene sequence: CDR1 SGHRS, CDR2 YFSETQ. With 6 bases clipped from V and 5 bases from J, the junction kept 7 bases outside the gene matches. In DNA, the CDR3 is TGCGCCAGCACCCGGGACAGTAAAACCGGGGAGCTGTTTTTT. The encoded protein is CASTRDSKTGELFF.